This TCR beta chain stems from a study of CD8+CD57+ T cells in acquired aplastic anemia. About the research overall: An average of 3.2 ug of DNA was obtained from sorted CD4+ and CD8+ cells. Healthy donor CD4+ cell samples had a mean of around 9.9 million reads.

This clonotype was detected ten times or more. The study profiled TCR beta VDJ and CDR3 using genomic DNA as template. TCRdb analysed the reads with MiXCR anew, one entry per CDR3 protein. The sample lists some 140,000 distinct CDR3 sequences, around two fifths occurring once. The V gene lost 3 bases and the J gene lost 2 bases, with 14 bases spanning the gap. This CDR3 region has 15 residues. Germline assignment: CDR1 DFQATT and CDR2 SNEGSKA (reference sequence). The J gene is TRBJ1-5, the V gene TRBV20-1, with no clear D. Sequencing input: sorted CD4+, CD8+, or CD8+CD57+ T cells (not recorded which) from PBMCs. This TCR was sampled from a human donor in good health, serving as a control. CDR3 nucleotide sequence: TGCAGTGCTAGCCCCGGGAAGGCGCGCAATCAGCCCCAGCATTTT. Encoded protein: CSASPGKARNQPQHF.